The next 22 T cell receptor beta chains were all read from a single sample in a study of type 1 and type 2 diabetes patients. The PCR template was genomic DNA. A primer set of 30 forward and 13 reverse primers amplified the CDR3. TCRdb itself ran the multiplex PCR reads through MiXCR, one entry per CDR3 protein. The table lists about 250,000 distinct CDR3 sequences, roughly 50% of them singletons. Material: peripheral blood mononuclear cells (PBMCs). The source is a man between 18 and 29 years old with type 2 diabetes.

This clonotype was detected a few times. This chain joins TRBV6-5 and TRBJ1-1; D possibly corresponds to TRBD1 (6 bases). Germline CDR1 and CDR2: MNHEY and SVGAGI. V was pared by 2 bases and J by 0 bases, with 10 bases between. The CDR3 totals 15 residues. The CDR3 DNA reads TGTGCCAGCAGTTACCCGGGGGCCCTGAACACTGAAGCTTTCTTT. Translation gives CASSYPGALNTEAFF.

The V gene is TRBV20-1, the J gene TRBJ2-7; TRBD2 is a possible D gene (5 bases). This CDR3 comprises 19 residues. Trimming pared 3 bases from V and 0 bases from J, leaving 27 bases between. Looked up from germline, CDR1 is DFQATT and CDR2 is SNEGSKA (reference sequence). The CDR3 protein is CSASDPERLLTESSYEQYF. In DNA, the CDR3 is TGCAGTGCTAGTGATCCGGAGCGGCTCCTCACAGAAAGCTCCTACGAGCAGTACTTC.

This clonotype turned up a few times. This chain joins TRBV28 and TRBJ2-2; D is undetermined. Germline loops: CDR1 MDHEN, CDR2 SYDVKM. The V and J ends lost 3 bases and 2 bases respectively, with 7 bases between them. The CDR3 loop spans 14 amino acids. CDR3 coding DNA: TGTGCCAGCAGTTTGGGGTATAACACCGGGGAGCTGTTTTTT. This sequence encodes CASSLGYNTGELFF.

V is TRBV2 and J is TRBJ1-2; D not resolved. The ends were cut back, 1 base at V and 7 bases at J, with 10 bases in the middle. There are 13 residues in the CDR3. CDR1 is SNHLY, CDR2 FYNNEI, per germline. CDR3 amino acids: CASSEDSRVGYTF. The CDR3 bases are TGTGCCAGCAGTGAAGATAGTCGGGTTGGCTACACCTTC.

This clonotype appeared a few times. In DNA, the CDR3 is TGTGCCAGCAGTACGACTAAAGTTCAGGAGACCCAGTACTTC. Translating gives CASSTTKVQETQYF. The chain has TRBV27 and TRBJ2-5; maybe TRBD2 (5 bases). The germline gives CDR1 MNHEY, CDR2 SMNVEV (reference sequence). The CDR3 consists of 14 residues. V lost 5 bases and J 5 bases, leaving 15 bases between the germline ends.

This chain joins TRBV4-3 and TRBJ1-2, with a weak D call TRBD1 (5 bases). Germline CDR1 and CDR2: LGHNA and YSLEER. This CDR3 spans 15 amino acids. V lost 2 bases and J 6 bases, leaving 16 bases between the germline ends. CDR3 coding DNA: TGCGCCAGCAGCCAACATACGCTAGGGGTGAATGGCTACACCTTC. It specifies CASSQHTLGVNGYTF.

V gene TRBV10-3 combines with J gene TRBJ1-1; TRBD1 is a possible D gene (6 bases). This CDR3 contains 13 residues. The germline V gene has CDR1 ENHRY and CDR2 SYGVKD. V was clipped by 10 bases and J by 8 bases, with 20 bases between them. The CDR3 loop reads CATVGSTGNEAFF. The CDR3 nucleotides are TGTGCCACCGTAGGATCAACAGGGAACGAAGCTTTCTTT.

The DNA of the CDR3 is TGTGCCAGCAGCATCTTACGACAGGGGGTTACTGAAGCTTTCTTT. Translating it yields CASSILRQGVTEAFF. V gene TRBV7-2 combines with J gene TRBJ1-1; 9 nucleotides match TRBD1. Germline CDR1 SGHTA, CDR2 FQGNSA. The CDR3 has 15 amino acids. V lost 5 bases to trimming and J lost 5 bases; unmatched junction nucleotides: 9.

This clonotype appeared once. The chain carries TRBV19 and TRBJ2-6, with D possibly matching TRBD2 (5 bases). The V end was cut by 4 bases, the J end by 2 bases, with 12 bases between. The CDR3 length is 16 residues. Germline CDR1 is LNHDA and CDR2 is SQIVND (reference sequence). The CDR3 spells CASSTSGTAGANVLTF. The CDR3 DNA reads TGTGCCAGTAGTACTTCGGGAACAGCTGGGGCCAACGTCCTGACTTTC.

This clonotype was observed many times. The chain joins TRBV7-2 to TRBJ1-2, with D perhaps matching TRBD1 (5 bases). The V gene's germline CDR1 is SGHTA and CDR2 FQGNSA. CDR3 size: 14 residues. Trimming removed 2 bases from V and 2 bases from J, with 9 bases in between. The CDR3 nucleotides read TGTGCCAGCAGCTTAACGGGACGGAACTATGGCTACACCTTC. Its protein product is CASSLTGRNYGYTF. Full variable domain (remainder filled in from reference TRBV7-2 and TRBJ1-2): GAGVSQSPSNKVTEKGKDVELRCDPISGHTALYWYRQSLGQGLEFLIYFQGNSAPDKSGLPSDRFSAERTGGSVSTLTIQRTQQEDSAVYLCASSLTGRNYGYTFGSGTRLTVV.

This clonotype has a single count. The chain couples TRBV29-1 to TRBJ2-3; possibly TRBD1 for D (5 bases). The CDR3 has 13 residues. Per the germline V gene, CDR1 is SQVTM and CDR2 is ANQGSEA. Trimming left V 8 bases short and J 1 base short, with 13 bases between. This CDR3 reads CSLGVGRTDTQYF. DNA for the CDR3: TGCAGCCTAGGGGTCGGCCGCACAGATACGCAGTATTTT.

This chain connects TRBV7-6 to TRBJ1-4, with no clear D. V was pared by 4 bases and J by 9 bases, with 21 bases between. This CDR3 comprises 16 residues. Germline V lookup: CDR1 SGHVS, CDR2 FNYEAQ. DNA of the CDR3: TGTGCCAGCAGCTCCGGATGGGCACTTACCGCCCAAAAACTGTTTTTT. Protein product: CASSSGWALTAQKLFF.

Only a few counts were recorded for this clonotype. The chain employs TRBV10-3 and TRBJ1-4; tentatively, D is TRBD1 (5 bases). The germline V and J ends were trimmed by 6 bases and 5 bases, with 10 bases remaining between them. Germline V gives CDR1 ENHRY, CDR2 SYGVKD. The CDR3 is 13 amino acids. CDR3 sequence: CAISGEGNEKLFF. CDR3 sequence (DNA): TGTGCCATCAGCGGGGAGGGGAATGAAAAACTGTTTTTT.

This chain uses TRBV7-3 with TRBJ1-4; the D is unclear. V was trimmed by 2 bases and J by 7 bases, leaving 14 bases between them. This CDR3 is built from 15 residues. The germline V gene encodes CDR1 SGHTA and CDR2 FQGTGA. The CDR3 spells CASSLGPGSTEKLFF. The CDR3 coding sequence is TGTGCCAGCAGCTTAGGACCCGGGTCGACTGAAAAACTGTTTTTT.

This clonotype was counted between two and nine times. The J gene is TRBJ2-7, the V gene TRBV28, with a weak D call TRBD1 (6 bases). V lost 4 bases, J lost 2 bases, and 15 bases lay in between. Germline V gene data show CDR1 as MDHEN and CDR2 as SYDVKM. The CDR3 extends over 15 amino acids. The DNA for the CDR3 is TGTGCCAGCAGTTCCCCAACAGGGATCGCCTACGAGCAGTACTTC. It specifies CASSSPTGIAYEQYF.

This clonotype turned up a few times. The gene calls are TRBV27 and TRBJ2-1, with 14 bases that match TRBD2. The length of the CDR3 is 17 residues. From germline, CDR1 is MNHEY and CDR2 SMNVEV (reference sequence). V lost 4 bases, J lost 7 bases, and 9 bases stayed unmatched. The CDR3, as DNA: TGTGCCAGCAGTTCCCCACTGACTAGCGGGAGGGTTAATGAGCAGTTCTTC. Protein: CASSSPLTSGRVNEQFF.

The chain couples TRBV19 to TRBJ1-5, with TRBD1 identical over 9 bases. J was trimmed by 3 bases and V by 3 bases; bases with no gene match: 6. Per the germline V gene, CDR1 is LNHDA and CDR2 is SQIVND (reference sequence). This CDR3 is 16 amino acids long. CDR3 residues: CASSIPGTGINQPQHF. DNA for the CDR3: TGTGCCAGTAGTATTCCCGGGACAGGGATCAATCAGCCCCAGCATTTT.

This clonotype was seen a few times. The rearrangement links TRBV20-1 to TRBJ2-1; 8 bases are a match to TRBD2. The CDR3 is made up of 17 amino acids. Germline V CDR1 and CDR2: DFQATT, SNEGSKA (reference sequence). The V gene end was trimmed by 4 bases and the J gene end by 15 bases; junction bases not matched to a gene: 26. In nucleotides, the CDR3 is TGCAGTGCTACCGACTTTCGGATAGCGGGGAGTAGTCGGACCTGGTTCTTC. This gives the protein CSATDFRIAGSSRTWFF.

This clonotype was seen only a few times. The chain uses TRBV9 and TRBJ1-1; no clear D gene. Per the germline V gene, CDR1 is SGDLS and CDR2 is YYNGEE. This CDR3 has 14 residues. V lost 0 bases and J 4 bases, leaving 10 bases between the germline ends. This CDR3 is CASSVGFLGTEAFF. CDR3 nucleotides: TGTGCCAGCAGCGTAGGATTTCTCGGCACTGAAGCTTTCTTT.

This chain joins TRBV2 and TRBJ2-6; 9 positions agree with TRBD1. The V segment lost 8 bases and the J segment 2 bases; nucleotides outside the gene matches: 7. CDR3 length: 16 residues. The germline gives CDR1 SNHLY, CDR2 FYNNEI. The CDR3 region is CASSPRDRAGANVLTF. CDR3 nucleotide sequence: TGTGCCAGCTCGCCCCGGGACAGGGCTGGGGCCAACGTCCTGACTTTC.

The V and J genes are TRBV29-1 and TRBJ1-1; the D gene is possibly TRBD1 (6 bases). From germline, CDR1 is SQVTM and CDR2 ANQGSEA. CDR3 length equals 14 residues. Between the trimmed V and J ends, which lost 6 bases and 0 bases, there was a span of 14 bases. The CDR3 loop is CSVPPGHLNTEAFF. DNA of the CDR3: TGCAGCGTGCCTCCGGGACACCTGAACACTGAAGCTTTCTTT.

The chain is built from TRBV5-6 and TRBJ1-1; D remains unclear. Germline V lookup: CDR1 SGHDT, CDR2 YYEEEE. Trimming stripped 5 bases from V and 1 base from J, with 18 bases between. The CDR3 is 16 amino acids. DNA of the CDR3: TGTGCCAGCAGTCCGGGATTGGGAAAGGGGAACACTGAAGCTTTCTTT. This sequence encodes CASSPGLGKGNTEAFF.